This T cell receptor beta chain was documented in a study of cytomegalovirus exposure and HLA in healthy donors. Across the whole study: It was reported in a later analysis that the 120 validation repertoires used the same platform as the approximately 670 first-cohort repertoires. Findings and caveats of the study: Subsequent analysis revealed that first-cohort TCR clusters tended to co-occur in the 100 to 150 validation repertoires.

The repertoire was sequenced with immunoSEQ multiplex PCR; TCRdb's copy has only in-frame clones and lacks some. The sample includes about 180,000 clones, 85% seen only once; the top ten take 16%. Germline V gene data show CDR1 as MNHEY and CDR2 as SMNVEV (reference sequence). Losses at the gene ends were 6 bases for V and 8 bases for J; bases not matched to a gene: 16. The length of the CDR3 is 15 residues. A word on this clone: Its matching antigen is unknown.

The chain recombines TRBV27 with TRBJ2-7, with TRBD1 matching over 7 bases. The receptor comes from a man younger than 35 in good health and CMV-seropositive. Material for sequencing was PBMCs. CDR3 protein: CASSPTYGQDVQQYF. The CDR3 nucleotides are TGTGCCAGCAGCCCAACGTACGGACAGGACGTTCAGCAGTACTTC.